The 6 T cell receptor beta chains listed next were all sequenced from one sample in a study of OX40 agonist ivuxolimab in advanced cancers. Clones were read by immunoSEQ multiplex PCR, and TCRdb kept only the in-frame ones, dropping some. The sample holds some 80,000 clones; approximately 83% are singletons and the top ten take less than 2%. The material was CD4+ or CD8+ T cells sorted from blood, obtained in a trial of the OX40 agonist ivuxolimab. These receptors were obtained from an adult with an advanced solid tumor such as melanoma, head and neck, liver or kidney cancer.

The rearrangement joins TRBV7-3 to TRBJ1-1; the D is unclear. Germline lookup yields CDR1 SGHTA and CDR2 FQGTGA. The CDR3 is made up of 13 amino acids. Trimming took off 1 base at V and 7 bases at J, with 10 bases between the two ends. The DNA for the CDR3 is TGTGCCAGCAGCTTAAATGGGCAGCATGAAGCTTTCTTT. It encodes CASSLNGQHEAFF.

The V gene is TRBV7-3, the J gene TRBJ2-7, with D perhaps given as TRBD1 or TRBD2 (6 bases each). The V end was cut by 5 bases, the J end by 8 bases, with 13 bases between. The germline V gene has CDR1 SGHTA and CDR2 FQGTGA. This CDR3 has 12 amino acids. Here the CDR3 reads CASSQRGAQQYF. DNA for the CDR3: TGTGCCAGCAGCCAGAGGGGGGCACAGCAGTACTTC.

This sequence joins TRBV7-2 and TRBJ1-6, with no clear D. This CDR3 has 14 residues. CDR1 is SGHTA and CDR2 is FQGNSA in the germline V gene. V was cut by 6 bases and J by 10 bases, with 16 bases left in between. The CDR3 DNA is TGTGCCAGCAGTCGAGGACCGATATCCTCACCCCTCCACTTT. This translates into CASSRGPISSPLHF.

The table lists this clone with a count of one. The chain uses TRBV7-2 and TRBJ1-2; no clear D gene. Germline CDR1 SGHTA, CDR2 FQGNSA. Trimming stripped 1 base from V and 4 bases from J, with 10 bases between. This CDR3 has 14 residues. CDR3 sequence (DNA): TGTGCCAGCAGCTTAGAGAGGCCGACCTATGGCTACACCTTC. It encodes CASSLERPTYGYTF. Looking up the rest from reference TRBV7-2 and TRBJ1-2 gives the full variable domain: GAGVSQSPSNKVTEKGKDVELRCDPISGHTALYWYRQSLGQGLEFLIYFQGNSAPDKSGLPSDRFSAERTGGSVSTLTIQRTQQEDSAVYLCASSLERPTYGYTFGSGTRLTVV.

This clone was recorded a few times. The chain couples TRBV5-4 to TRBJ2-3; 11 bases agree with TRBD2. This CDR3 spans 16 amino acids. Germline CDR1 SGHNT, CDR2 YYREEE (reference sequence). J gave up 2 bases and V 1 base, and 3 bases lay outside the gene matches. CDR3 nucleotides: TGTGCCAGCAGCTTGCCTAGCGGGGGGACCACAGATACGCAGTATTTT. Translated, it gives CASSLPSGGTTDTQYF.

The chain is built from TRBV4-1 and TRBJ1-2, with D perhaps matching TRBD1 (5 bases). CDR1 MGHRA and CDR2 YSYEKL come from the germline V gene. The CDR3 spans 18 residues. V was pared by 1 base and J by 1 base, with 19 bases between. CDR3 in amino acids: CASSQGALQRGDNYGYTF. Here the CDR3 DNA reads TGCGCCAGCAGCCAAGGAGCTTTGCAGCGAGGGGATAACTATGGCTACACCTTC.